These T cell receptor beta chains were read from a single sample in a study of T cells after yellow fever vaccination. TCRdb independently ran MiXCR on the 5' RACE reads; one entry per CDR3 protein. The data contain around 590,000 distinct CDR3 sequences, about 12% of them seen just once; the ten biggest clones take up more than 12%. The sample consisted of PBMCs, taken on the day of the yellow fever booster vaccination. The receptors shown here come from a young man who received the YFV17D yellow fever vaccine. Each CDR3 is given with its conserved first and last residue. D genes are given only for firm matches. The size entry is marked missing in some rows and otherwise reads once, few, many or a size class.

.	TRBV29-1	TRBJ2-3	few	TGCAGCGTTCTAAGCACAGATACGCAGTATTTT	CSVLSTDTQYF
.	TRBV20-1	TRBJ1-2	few	TGCAGTGCTAGAGATTATGAGGCGGCCAGCACCTTC	CSARDYEAASTF
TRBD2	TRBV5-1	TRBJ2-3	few	TGCGCCAGCAGCTTGGTTGGGCTAGCGGGAGGGCCAGGGGATACGCAGTATTTT	CASSLVGLAGGPGDTQYF
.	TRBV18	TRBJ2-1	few	TGTGCCAGCTCACCGGGGAGAACTTACAATGAGCAGTTCTTC	CASSPGRTYNEQFF
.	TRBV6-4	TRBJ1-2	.	TGTGCCAGCAGTCCCAGTAGGGGCTACGGCTACACCTTC	CASSPSRGYGYTF
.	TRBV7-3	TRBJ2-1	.	TGTGCCAGCAGCTTAGACAGGATGACCAATGAGCAGTTCTTC	CASSLDRMTNEQFF
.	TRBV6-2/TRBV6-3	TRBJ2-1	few	TGTGCCATCCACCGGGACCAAACCCTCAATGAGCAGTTCTTC	CAIHRDQTLNEQFF
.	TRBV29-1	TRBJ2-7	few	TGCAGCGCCCGGGACACCGCTTACGAGCAGTACTTC	CSARDTAYEQYF
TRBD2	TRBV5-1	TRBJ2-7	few	TGCGCCAGCAGCTTGGGCAGTAGCGGGAGGGCCGTCGACGAGCAGTACTTC	CASSLGSSGRAVDEQYF
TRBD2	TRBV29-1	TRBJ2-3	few	TGCAGCGTCCGGGAGGGGCCGGTAACAGATACGCAGTATTTT	CSVREGPVTDTQYF
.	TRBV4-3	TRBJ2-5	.	TGCGCCAGCAGCCAAGATTGGGATTCACAAGAGACCCAGTACTTC	CASSQDWDSQETQYF
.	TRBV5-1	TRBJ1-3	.	TGCGCCAGCAGCGACAGCCCCAGTGGAAACACCATATATTTT	CASSDSPSGNTIYF
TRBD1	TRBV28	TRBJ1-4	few	TGTGCCAGCAGTTTATCTCAGGGGGGCTCACTGTTTTTT	CASSLSQGGSLFF
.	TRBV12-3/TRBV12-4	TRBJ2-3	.	TGTGCCAGCAGGGTGGACTACCGCACAGATACGCAGTATTTT	CASRVDYRTDTQYF
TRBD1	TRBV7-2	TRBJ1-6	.	TGTGCCAGCAGCCGGCCGGGCACAGGGGCCAGTTCACCCCTCCACTTT	CASSRPGTGASSPLHF
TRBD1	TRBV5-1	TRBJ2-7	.	TGCGCCAGCAGCTTGGAACAGGGGCGGGAGCAGTACTTC	CASSLEQGREQYF
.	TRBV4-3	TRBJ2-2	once	TGCGCCAGCAGCCAAGTTAGGCGGCTGAACACCGGGGAGCTGTTTTTT	CASSQVRRLNTGELFF
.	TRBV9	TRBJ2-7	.	TGTGCCAGCAGCGAGGCGCCGGGAGCCTACGAGCAGTACTTC	CASSEAPGAYEQYF
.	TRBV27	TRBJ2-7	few	TGTGCCAGCAGTTACATCTCTACCTTATACGAGCAGTACTTC	CASSYISTLYEQYF
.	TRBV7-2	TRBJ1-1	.	TGTGCCAGCAGCTTATTTGGGACTGAAGCTTTCTTT	CASSLFGTEAFF
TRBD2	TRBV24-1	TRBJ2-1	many	TGTGCCACCAGTGACGTACTAGCGGACAATGAGCAGTTCTTC	CATSDVLADNEQFF
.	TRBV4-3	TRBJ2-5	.	TGCGCCAGCAGCCAAGATCCCGACAGTCAAGAGACCCAGTACTTC	CASSQDPDSQETQYF
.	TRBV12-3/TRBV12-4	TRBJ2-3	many	TGTGCCAGCAGTTTAGCGCCCTCTGACACGCAGTATTTT	CASSLAPSDTQYF
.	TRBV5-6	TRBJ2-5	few	TGTGCCAGCAGCTTGAACGGCGCGGGAGAGACCCAGTACTTC	CASSLNGAGETQYF
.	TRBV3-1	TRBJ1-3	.	TGTGCCACCTCCGCTGGGGCTGGAAACACCATATATTTT	CATSAGAGNTIYF
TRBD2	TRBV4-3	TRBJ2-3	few	TGCGCCAGCAGCCAAGATCCGCCGCGGCTAGCGGGAGGCCCAGATACGCAGTATTTT	CASSQDPPRLAGGPDTQYF
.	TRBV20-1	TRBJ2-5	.	TGCAGTGCTAGAGATAAGCGGCGCGGGGAGACCCAGTACTTC	CSARDKRRGETQYF
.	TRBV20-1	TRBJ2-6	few	TGCAGTGCGAAGTTCCCTGGGGCCAACGTCCTGACTTTC	CSAKFPGANVLTF